This TCR beta chain was obtained from a study of cytomegalovirus exposure and HLA in healthy donors. Overall study: HLA-typed donors were the source of roughly 85 million unique TCRs held in an early data release. Study-wide findings and caveats: Reports state that TCR beta sequences accurately predicted most subjects' HLA-A and HLA-B alleles.

Points on this clone: As yet, its antigen is unknown.

The CDR3 has 11 amino acids. Researchers ran the PCR with 60 Vbeta and 13 Jbeta primers. Sequencing was performed with immunoSEQ multiplex PCR; in TCRdb, only in-frame clones are kept and a portion is missing. The table includes approximately 52,000 clones, 65% to 80% detected once. The chain links TRBV21-1 to TRBJ1-1; the D call of TRBD1 is as the table states it, not checked on the DNA. TRBV21-1 is deemed a pseudogene. The TCR originated in a female donor in good health and CMV-seronegative. Sequencing input: PBMCs. The CDR3 here is CASSTGTEAFF. CDR3 coding DNA: TGTGCCAGCAGCACGGGGACAGAAGCTTTCTTT.